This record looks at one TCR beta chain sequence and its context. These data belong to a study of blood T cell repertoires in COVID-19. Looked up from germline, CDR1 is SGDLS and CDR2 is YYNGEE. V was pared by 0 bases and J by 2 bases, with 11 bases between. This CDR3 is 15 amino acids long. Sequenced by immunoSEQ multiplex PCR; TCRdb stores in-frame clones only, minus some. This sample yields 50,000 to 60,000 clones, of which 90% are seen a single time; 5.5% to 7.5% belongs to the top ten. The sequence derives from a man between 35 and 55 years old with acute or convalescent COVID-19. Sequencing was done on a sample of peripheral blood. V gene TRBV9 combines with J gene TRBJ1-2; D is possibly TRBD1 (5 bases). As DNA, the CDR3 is TGTGCCAGCAGCGTAGATTACGGGGGAAACTATGGCTACACCTTC. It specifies CASSVDYGGNYGYTF.